The T cell receptor (beta chain) described here comes from a study of T cell repertoires in cytomegalovirus infection. The wider study: Carrying CMV and the relevant HLA type showed in public TCR beta signatures. Study findings and constraints: The ex vivo response was dominated by HLA-C-restricted CMV-specific TCR beta clonotypes. There were carriers of CMV plus the relevant HLA, and cumulative public TCR beta family frequency identified them.

TCRdb used MiXCR to reprocess the reads, holding one entry per CDR3 protein. Altogether about 190,000 distinct CDR3 sequences are present, 8.5% to 10% being singletons, with the ten largest covering about 4.6%. This clonotype was seen repeatedly, ten times or more. The antigen is unknown. The CDR3 has 15 residues. Germline assignment: CDR1 SGHTA and CDR2 FQGNSA. Trimming shortened V by 1 base and J by 2 bases, and 9 bases separated the two germline ends. The sequenced sample consisted of PBMCs. The receptor comes from a human donor in good health (CMV status not recorded). Some clones in this sample may be carry-over from other donors' samples. The chain employs TRBV7-2 and TRBJ2-1; D unresolved. The CDR3 spells CASSLGLGPYNEQFF. As DNA, the CDR3 is TGTGCCAGCAGCTTAGGTTTGGGCCCCTACAATGAGCAGTTCTTC. The whole variable domain, remainder taken from reference TRBV7-2 and TRBJ2-1, is GAGVSQSPSNKVTEKGKDVELRCDPISGHTALYWYRQSLGQGLEFLIYFQGNSAPDKSGLPSDRFSAERTGGSVSTLTIQRTQQEDSAVYLCASSLGLGPYNEQFFGPGTRLTVL.